This TCR beta chain emerged from a study of shared clonotypes between healthy human individuals. Clones were read by immunoSEQ multiplex PCR, and TCRdb kept only the in-frame ones, dropping some. The sample carries about 2 million clones, 85% to 95% recorded once. General observations from the study: Having only a few donors restricted how much genetic and exposure-history diversity was captured.

This clone appeared once. Its specificity is not known. Other DNA sequences in this sample translate to the same CDR3. Sequences were obtained from naive CD4+ T cells sorted from blood. The subset: CD45RA+ positively selected. This TCR was recovered from a man between 18 and 29 years old in good health.

CDR3 coding DNA: TGCAGCGGAACTAGCGACTACAATGAGCAGTTCTTC. Protein product: CSGTSDYNEQFF. The chain employs TRBV29-1 and TRBJ2-1; TRBD2 aligns across 7 bases. V lost 7 bases, J lost 3 bases, and 3 bases stayed unmatched. The germline gives CDR1 SQVTM, CDR2 ANQGSEA. This CDR3 is built from 12 residues.